This T cell receptor (beta chain) comes out of a study of blood T cell repertoires in COVID-19. Study-wide context: The United States, Italy and Spain provided the acute and convalescent COVID-19 samples.

Cohort 3 recovery required two negative PCRs, clearance, or symptom resolution. Germline loops: CDR1 SGHRS, CDR2 YFSETQ. The CDR3 extends over 16 amino acids. V shed 2 bases and J shed 3 bases, with 12 bases lying between them. Only in-frame clones appear in the TCRdb table, and some are missing; sequencing was by immunoSEQ multiplex PCR. The table records roughly 200,000 clones, 87% of them present only once. The chain employs TRBV5-1 and TRBJ1-6; maybe TRBD1 (6 bases). Sequencing was carried out using PBMCs or T cells enriched from blood (not recorded which). The clonotype originates from a woman aged 25 to 39 who had recovered from COVID-19. The CDR3 DNA reads as TGCGCCAGCAGCTTCTCCGGGACAAGCTATAATTCACCCCTCCACTTT. It codes for CASSFSGTSYNSPLHF. The full variable domain, its missing parts supplied by reference TRBV5-1 and TRBJ1-6, is KAGVTQTPRYLIKTRGQQVTLSCSPISGHRSVSWYQQTPGQGLQFLFEYFSETQRNKGNFPGRFSGRQFSNSRSEMNVSTLELGDSALYLCASSFSGTSYNSPLHFGNGTRLTVT.